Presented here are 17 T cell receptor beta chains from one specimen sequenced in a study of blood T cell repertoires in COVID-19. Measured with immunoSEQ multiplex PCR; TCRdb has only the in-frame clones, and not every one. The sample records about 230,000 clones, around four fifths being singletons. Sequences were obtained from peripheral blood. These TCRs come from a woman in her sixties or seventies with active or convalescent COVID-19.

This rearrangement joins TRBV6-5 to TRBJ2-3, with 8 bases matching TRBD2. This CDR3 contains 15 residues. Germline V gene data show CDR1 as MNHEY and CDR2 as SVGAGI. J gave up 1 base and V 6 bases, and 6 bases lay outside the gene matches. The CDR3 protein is CASSPATSGTDTQYF. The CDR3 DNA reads TGTGCCAGCAGCCCAGCGACTAGCGGCACAGATACGCAGTATTTT.

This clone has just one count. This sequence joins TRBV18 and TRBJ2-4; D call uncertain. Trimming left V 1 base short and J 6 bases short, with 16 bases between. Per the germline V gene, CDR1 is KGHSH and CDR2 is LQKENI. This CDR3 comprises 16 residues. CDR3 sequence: CASSPRYTGWANIQYF. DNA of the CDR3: TGTGCCAGCTCACCACGATATACCGGTTGGGCAAACATTCAGTACTTC.

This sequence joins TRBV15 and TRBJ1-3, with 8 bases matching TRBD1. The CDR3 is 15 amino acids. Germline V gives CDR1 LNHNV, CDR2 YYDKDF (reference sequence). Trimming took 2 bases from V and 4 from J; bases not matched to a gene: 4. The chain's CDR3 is CATSRTQGGGNTIYF. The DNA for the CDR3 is TGTGCCACCAGCAGAACACAGGGGGGAGGAAACACCATATATTTT.

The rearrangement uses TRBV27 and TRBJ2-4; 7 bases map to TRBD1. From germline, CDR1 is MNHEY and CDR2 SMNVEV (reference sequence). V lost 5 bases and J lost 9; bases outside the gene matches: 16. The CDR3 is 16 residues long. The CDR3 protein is CASSPRDSLGDSIQYF. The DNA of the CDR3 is TGTGCCAGCAGTCCCCGGGACAGTTTGGGGGATAGCATTCAGTACTTC.

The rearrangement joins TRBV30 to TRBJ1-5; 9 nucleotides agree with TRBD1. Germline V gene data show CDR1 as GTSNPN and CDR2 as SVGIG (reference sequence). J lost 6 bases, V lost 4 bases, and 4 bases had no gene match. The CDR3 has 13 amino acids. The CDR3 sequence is CAWTTGGGQPQHF. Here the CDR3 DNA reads TGTGCCTGGACTACAGGGGGCGGTCAGCCCCAGCATTTT.

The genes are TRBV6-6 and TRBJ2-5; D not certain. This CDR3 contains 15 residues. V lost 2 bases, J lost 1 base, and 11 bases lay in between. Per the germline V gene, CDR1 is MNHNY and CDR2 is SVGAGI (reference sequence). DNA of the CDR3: TGTGCCAGCAGTTACCGTAACACGCTCCAAGAGACCCAGTACTTC. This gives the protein CASSYRNTLQETQYF.

The CDR3 DNA reads TGTGCCAGCAGCCCCGGACTAGCGGGATTCTACGAGCAGTACTTC. As protein: CASSPGLAGFYEQYF. V gene TRBV5-6 combines with J gene TRBJ2-7; 12 nucleotides align to TRBD2. This CDR3 has 15 amino acids. CDR1 and CDR2 (germline): SGHDT, YYEEEE. V lost 4 bases, J lost 3 bases, and 5 bases stayed unmatched. The whole variable domain, filled in from reference TRBV5-6 and TRBJ2-7, reads DAGVTQSPTHLIKTRGQQVTLRCSPKSGHDTVSWYQQALGQGPQFIFQYYEEEERQRGNFPDRFSGHQFPNYSSELNVNALLLGDSALYLCASSPGLAGFYEQYFGPGTRLTVT.

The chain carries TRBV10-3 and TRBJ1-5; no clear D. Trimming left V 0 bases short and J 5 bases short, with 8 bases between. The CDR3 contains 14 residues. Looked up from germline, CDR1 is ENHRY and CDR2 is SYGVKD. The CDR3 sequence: CAISESTVDQPQHF. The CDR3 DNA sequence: TGTGCCATCAGTGAGTCGACTGTAGATCAGCCCCAGCATTTT.

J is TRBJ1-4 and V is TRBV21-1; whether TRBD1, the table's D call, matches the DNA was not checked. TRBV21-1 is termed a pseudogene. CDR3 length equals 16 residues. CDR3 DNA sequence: TGTGCCAGCAGCAAAGCCATGGGACAGGGGAAGGAAAAACTGTTTTTT. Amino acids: CASSKAMGQGKEKLFF.

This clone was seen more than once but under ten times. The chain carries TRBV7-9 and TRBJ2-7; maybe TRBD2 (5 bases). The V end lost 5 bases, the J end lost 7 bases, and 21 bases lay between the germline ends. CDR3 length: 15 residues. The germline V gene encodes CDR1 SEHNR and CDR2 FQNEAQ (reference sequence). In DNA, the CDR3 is TGTGCCAGCAGCCCCCTGGTCCTGGGAGTCGGGGAGCAGTACTTC. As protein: CASSPLVLGVGEQYF.

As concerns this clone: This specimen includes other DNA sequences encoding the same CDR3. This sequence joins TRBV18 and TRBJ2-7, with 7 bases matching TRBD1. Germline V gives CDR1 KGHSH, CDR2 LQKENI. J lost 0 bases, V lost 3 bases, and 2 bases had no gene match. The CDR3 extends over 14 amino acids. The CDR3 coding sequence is TGTGCCAGCTCACCCCGGGACAGCTCCTACGAGCAGTACTTC. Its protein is CASSPRDSSYEQYF.

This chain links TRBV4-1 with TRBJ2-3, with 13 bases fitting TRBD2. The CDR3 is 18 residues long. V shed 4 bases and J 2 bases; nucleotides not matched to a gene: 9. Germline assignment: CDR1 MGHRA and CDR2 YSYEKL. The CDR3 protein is CASSPLPGLAGPTDTQYF. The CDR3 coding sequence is TGCGCCAGCAGCCCCCTCCCGGGACTAGCGGGACCCACAGATACGCAGTATTTT.

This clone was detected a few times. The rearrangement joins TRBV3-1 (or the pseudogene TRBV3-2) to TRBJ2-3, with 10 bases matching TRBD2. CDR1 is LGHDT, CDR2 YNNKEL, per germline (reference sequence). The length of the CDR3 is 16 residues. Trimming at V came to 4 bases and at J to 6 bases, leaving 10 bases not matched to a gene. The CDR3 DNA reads TGTGCCAGCAGCCCATGGACTAGCGGAAGGGGGGATACGCAGTATTTT. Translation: CASSPWTSGRGDTQYF.

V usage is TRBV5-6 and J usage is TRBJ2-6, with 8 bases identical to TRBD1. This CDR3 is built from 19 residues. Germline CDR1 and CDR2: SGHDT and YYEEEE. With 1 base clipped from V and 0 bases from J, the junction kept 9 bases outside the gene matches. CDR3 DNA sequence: TGTGCCAGCAGCTTGTTAGGAGGTCAGGGGGCCTCTGGGGCCAACGTCCTGACTTTC. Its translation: CASSLLGGQGASGANVLTF.

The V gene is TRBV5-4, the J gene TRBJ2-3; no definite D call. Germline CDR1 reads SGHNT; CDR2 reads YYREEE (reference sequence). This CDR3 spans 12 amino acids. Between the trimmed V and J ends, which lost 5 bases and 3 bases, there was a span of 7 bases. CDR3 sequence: CASSSATDTQYF. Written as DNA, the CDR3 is TGTGCCAGCAGTTCCGCGACAGATACGCAGTATTTT.

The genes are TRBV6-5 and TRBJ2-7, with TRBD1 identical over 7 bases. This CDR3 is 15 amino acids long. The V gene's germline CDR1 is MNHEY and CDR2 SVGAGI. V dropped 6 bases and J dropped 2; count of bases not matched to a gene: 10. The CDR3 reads CASSRRDRGTYEQYF. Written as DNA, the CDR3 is TGTGCCAGCAGCCGTAGGGACAGAGGAACCTACGAGCAGTACTTC.

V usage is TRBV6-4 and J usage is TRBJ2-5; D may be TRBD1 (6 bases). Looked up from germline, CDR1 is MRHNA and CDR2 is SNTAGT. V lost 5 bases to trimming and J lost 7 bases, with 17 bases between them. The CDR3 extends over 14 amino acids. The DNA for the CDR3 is TGTGCCAGCAGTCCCACCCCCGGGGACACGACCCAGTACTTC. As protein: CASSPTPGDTTQYF.